This T cell receptor beta chain is from a study of T cell changes during pregnancy in multiple sclerosis. Germline values: CDR1 SSHAT, CDR2 FNYEAQ (reference sequence). The CDR3 spans 14 residues. As to this clone: Germline is not matched at one junction end, which may reflect a read error.

Measured with immunoSEQ multiplex PCR; TCRdb has only the in-frame clones, and not every one. The repertoire has 64,000 or so clones, around 92% of them found once; the top ten carry about 2.5%. The chain joins TRBV7-7 to TRBJ2-7; D gene uncertain. The source is a female donor with multiple sclerosis, enrolled in a pregnancy study. Sample: peripheral blood, taken in the first trimester of pregnancy. The CDR3 sequence: CASSLHASSYEQYF. DNA for the CDR3: TGTGCTAGCAGCTTACACGCGAGCTCCTACGAGCAGTACTTC. Full variable domain (rest looked up from reference TRBV7-7 and TRBJ2-7): GAGVSQSPRYKVTKRGQDVTLRCDPISSHATLYWYQQALGQGPEFLTYFNYEAQPDKSGLPSDRFSAERPEGSISTLTIQRTEQRDSAMYRCASSLHASSYEQYFGPGTRLTVT.